This T cell receptor (beta chain) emerged from a study of beta chain features in type 1 diabetes. Study context: The study found patients and healthy donors alike in age, gender and cell yields.

Study-level points and caveats: Researchers could not determine here whether HLA type influences TCRB rearrangement. Compared with healthy donors, patients appeared to share more similar naive, central memory and regulatory TCRB repertoires. All four CD4+ subsets of Type 1 diabetes patients contained TCRB CDR3s that were moderately but significantly shorter.

This clone has only a few counts. Its matching antigen is unknown. Sequencing targeted expressed TCRB transcripts, as all isolated RNA had been reverse transcribed. Data came from immunoSEQ multiplex PCR; TCRdb stores just in-frame clones and leaves some out. The table records around 300,000 clones, about 15% of them present only once. Germline CDR1 and CDR2: MDHEN and SYDVKM. Trimming removed 3 bases at V and 0 bases at J, with 9 bases between. The CDR3 runs 14 residues. The gene calls are TRBV28 and TRBJ2-7; possibly TRBD1 for D (6 bases). This TCR came from a man between 18 and 29 years old with type 1 diabetes. The source material was naive CD4+ T cells from blood. This chain's CDR3 is CASSLGHLSYEQYF. CDR3 DNA: TGTGCCAGCAGTTTGGGACACCTCTCCTACGAGCAGTACTTC.